Below, 29 T cell receptor beta chains from the same sample are listed, as sequenced in a study of blood T cell repertoires in COVID-19. TCRdb's table, derived via immunoSEQ multiplex PCR, lists solely in-frame clones and lacks some. Among more than 150,000 clones listed, 70% to 90% were seen once. Sequencing was done on a sample of peripheral blood. The receptors derive from a woman between 70 and 85 years old with acute or convalescent COVID-19.

The chain joins TRBV7-2 to TRBJ2-1, with 9 nucleotides matching TRBD1. Looked up from germline, CDR1 is SGHTA and CDR2 is FQGNSA. Trimming at V came to 4 bases and at J to 6 bases, leaving 7 bases not matched to a gene. The CDR3 loop spans 15 amino acids. CDR3 sequence reads: CASSSWGQGSNEQFF. CDR3 DNA sequence: TGTGCCAGCAGCTCATGGGGACAGGGAAGCAATGAGCAGTTCTTC.

This chain joins TRBV18 and TRBJ2-3; TRBD2 is a possible D gene (7 bases). V lost 4 bases and J 4 bases, leaving 9 bases between the germline ends. This CDR3 comprises 13 residues. Germline V gene sequence: CDR1 KGHSH, CDR2 LQKENI. Here the CDR3 DNA reads TGTGCCAGCTCACAGGGGGGGGCAGATACGCAGTATTTT. This sequence encodes CASSQGGADTQYF.

This clone appeared once. This rearrangement joins TRBV9 to TRBJ2-3; the match to TRBD2 covers 7 bases. This CDR3 has 15 residues. V gave up 2 bases and J gave up 1 base; unmatched junction bases: 4. Germline CDR1 reads SGDLS; CDR2 reads YYNGEE. The chain's CDR3 is CASSVRAGGTDTQYF. DNA of the CDR3: TGTGCCAGCAGCGTTAGGGCGGGAGGCACAGATACGCAGTATTTT. Based on the CDR3 plus reference TRBV9 and TRBJ2-3, the full variable domain is DSGVTQTPKHLITATGQRVTLRCSPRSGDLSVYWYQQSLDQGLQFLIQYYNGEERAKGNILERFSAQQFPDLHSELNLSSLELGDSALYFCASSVRAGGTDTQYFGPGTRLTVL.

This rearrangement joins TRBV7-2 to TRBJ2-3; D ambiguous. This CDR3 is 14 amino acids long. Germline V gives CDR1 SGHTA, CDR2 FQGNSA. Between the trimmed V and J ends, which lost 4 bases and 2 bases, there was a span of 10 bases. CDR3 protein: CASSSLEHTDTQYF. The CDR3 DNA follows: TGTGCCAGCAGCTCCCTCGAACACACAGATACGCAGTATTTT.

The chain joins TRBV3-1 (or the pseudogene TRBV3-2) to TRBJ1-1; D might be TRBD1 (6 bases). V was shortened by 2 bases and J by 0 bases, with 10 bases between the two germline ends. The CDR3 has 15 residues. From germline, CDR1 is LGHDT and CDR2 YNNKEL (reference sequence). CDR3 residues: CASSQSDRLNTEAFF. Here the CDR3 DNA reads TGTGCCAGCAGCCAAAGTGACAGGCTGAACACTGAAGCTTTCTTT.

The chain links TRBV5-5 to TRBJ1-1, with D unclear. This CDR3 has 15 amino acids. The V end lost 1 base, the J end lost 6 bases, and 16 bases lay between the germline ends. In germline, CDR1 is SGHKS, CDR2 YYEKEE (reference sequence). CDR3 DNA: TGTGCCAGCAGCTTGAGTGCTTGGTCCGAGGCTGAAGCTTTCTTT. It codes for CASSLSAWSEAEAFF.

The rearrangement joins TRBV7-9 to TRBJ1-6; 10 positions match TRBD1. After removal of 5 bases from V and 9 bases from J, the junction contained 4 bases not matched to a gene. This CDR3 spans 14 amino acids. Germline V gene lookup returns CDR1 SEHNR and CDR2 FQNEAQ (reference sequence). DNA for the CDR3: TGTGCCAGCAGCCAAGGACAGGGGGTTTCACCCCTCCACTTT. Its protein is CASSQGQGVSPLHF.

V usage is TRBV2 and J usage is TRBJ1-5, with D maybe TRBD1 (6 bases). V lost 8 bases to trimming and J lost 3 bases, with 11 bases between them. The CDR3 spans 13 residues. Germline assignment: CDR1 SNHLY and CDR2 FYNNEI. The CDR3 protein is CASVGTNNQPQHF. In DNA, the CDR3 is TGTGCCAGCGTGGGGACAAACAATCAGCCCCAGCATTTT. The whole variable domain, filled in from reference TRBV2 and TRBJ1-5, reads EPEVTQTPSHQVTQMGQEVILRCVPISNHLYFYWYRQILGQKVEFLVSFYNNEISEKSEIFDDQFSVERPDGSNFTLKIRSTKLEDSAMYFCASVGTNNQPQHFGDGTRLSIL.

This chain links TRBV27 with TRBJ1-5, with TRBD1 as a possible D gene (6 bases). Trimming took 0 bases from V and 6 from J, leaving 12 bases between them. Germline V gene data show CDR1 as MNHEY and CDR2 as SMNVEV (reference sequence). The CDR3 has 15 residues. The CDR3 nucleotides are TGTGCCAGCAGTTTATCTCGACAGGTCAGTCAGCCCCAGCATTTT. This sequence encodes CASSLSRQVSQPQHF.

The table lists this clone with a count of one. The J gene is TRBJ2-5, the V gene TRBV7-8; TRBD2 matches at 7 bases. With V trimmed by 1 base and J by 3 bases, 5 bases remained unmatched. Germline CDR1 SGHVS, CDR2 FQNEAQ. The CDR3 extends over 15 amino acids. Written as DNA, the CDR3 is TGTGCCAGCAGCTTAGGAGCGGGACGAAAAGAGACCCAGTACTTC. Translated, it gives CASSLGAGRKETQYF.

V and J are TRBV6-2 or TRBV6-3 and TRBJ2-2; D might be TRBD1 (6 bases). V was shortened by 2 bases and J by 6 bases, with 13 bases between the two germline ends. CDR1 is MNHEY and CDR2 is SVGEGT in the germline V gene. The CDR3 contains 15 residues. CDR3 nucleotides: TGTGCCAGCAGTTACCCCCTACAGGGTCCCGGGGAGCTGTTTTTT. Encoded protein: CASSYPLQGPGELFF.

The V and J genes are TRBV7-9 and TRBJ1-2, with 11 bases matching TRBD1. Germline values: CDR1 SEHNR, CDR2 FQNEAQ (reference sequence). This CDR3 is built from 18 residues. V shed 5 bases, J shed 7 bases, and the junction held 18 bases outside the gene matches. This CDR3 is CASSPSSGTGGALGGYTF. The CDR3 bases are TGTGCCAGCAGCCCGTCGTCCGGGACAGGGGGGGCTCTAGGTGGCTACACCTTC.

This chain uses TRBV19 with TRBJ1-2, with 9 bases that match TRBD1. Trimming removed 6 bases from V and 4 bases from J; junction bases left unmatched: 9. The CDR3 spans 15 residues. Germline V lookup: CDR1 LNHDA, CDR2 SQIVND (reference sequence). The CDR3 DNA is TGTGCCAGTAGCCAGGACAGGGGAAGAACCTATGGCTACACCTTC. This codes for CASSQDRGRTYGYTF.

The chain combines TRBV15 with TRBJ1-5; D is undetermined. The CDR3 spans 14 residues. Germline V gives CDR1 LNHNV, CDR2 YYDKDF (reference sequence). V lost 3 bases and J 5 bases, leaving 11 bases between the germline ends. Here the CDR3 DNA reads TGTGCCACCAGCAGTATCCGTCCCCATCAGCCCCAGCATTTT. As protein: CATSSIRPHQPQHF.

This chain joins TRBV4-2 and TRBJ2-7; 9 bases align to TRBD1. Unmatched junction bases numbered 7, after V lost 1 base and J lost 3 bases. The V gene's germline CDR1 is LGHNA and CDR2 YNFKEQ. The CDR3 has 16 residues. As DNA, the CDR3 is TGTGCCAGCAGCCAAGGAGATGGGACAGGGCACTACGAGCAGTACTTC. This codes for CASSQGDGTGHYEQYF.

V usage is TRBV5-1 and J usage is TRBJ2-7, with 7 bases fitting TRBD1. The junction had 9 bases not matched to a gene; V was cut back by 4 bases and J by 2 bases. Germline V gives CDR1 SGHRS, CDR2 YFSETQ. This CDR3 region has 15 residues. Here the CDR3 reads CASSLLTGTTYEQYF. CDR3 bases: TGCGCCAGCAGCCTCCTGACAGGGACAACCTACGAGCAGTACTTC.

This clone was seen only once. Other DNA sequences in this sample translate to the same CDR3. V is TRBV5-1 and J is TRBJ2-5; unclear D gene. The V gene's germline CDR1 is SGHRS and CDR2 YFSETQ. The CDR3 spans 13 residues. V was trimmed by 0 bases and J by 2 bases, leaving 5 bases between them. The CDR3 sequence: CASSLGLQETQYF. In DNA form, the CDR3 reads TGCGCCAGCAGCTTGGGACTGCAAGAGACCCAGTACTTC.

J is TRBJ1-5 and V is TRBV6-6; D may be TRBD1 (6 bases). Germline-derived CDR1 and CDR2 are MNHNY and SVGAGI (reference sequence). This CDR3 has 17 residues. V shed 5 bases and J shed 0 bases, with 17 bases lying between them. As DNA, the CDR3 is TGTGCCAGCAGTCAATTGATCAGGGGCGATAGCAATCAGCCCCAGCATTTT. Translated: CASSQLIRGDSNQPQHF.

J is TRBJ1-3 and V is TRBV9; D gene uncertain. With 4 bases removed from V and 0 bases from J, the gap between germline ends came to 11 bases. Germline assignment: CDR1 SGDLS and CDR2 YYNGEE. The CDR3 contains 15 residues. The CDR3 DNA reads as TGTGCCAGCAGCACCACCGGGTACTCTGGAAACACCATATATTTT. This sequence encodes CASSTTGYSGNTIYF.

The chain joins TRBV25-1 to TRBJ1-6; D is unresolved. Trimming took 0 bases from V and 7 from J, leaving 4 bases between them. CDR1 and CDR2 (germline): MGHDK, SYGVNS. The CDR3 has 13 amino acids. CDR3 region: CASSEYVNSPLHF. The DNA of the CDR3 is TGTGCCAGCAGTGAATACGTGAATTCACCCCTCCACTTT.

CDR3 amino acids: CATRAQTKNIQYF. CDR3 bases: TGCGCCACTCGAGCGCAGACCAAAAACATTCAGTACTTC. The rearrangement links TRBV10-1 to TRBJ2-4; no clear D gene. V dropped 10 bases and J dropped 2 bases, with 12 bases sitting between them. The CDR3 covers 13 residues. Germline CDR1 is WNHNN and CDR2 is SYGVQD (reference sequence).

As regards this clone: A junction end diverges from the germline sequence, so it may reflect a read error. The rearrangement uses TRBV2 and TRBJ1-4, with TRBD1 as a possible D gene (6 bases). Germline CDR1 and CDR2: SNHLY and FYNNEI. This CDR3 is built from 15 residues. CDR3 coding DNA: TGTGCCAGCAGCGAAGGGGGAGGCGCTAATGAAAAACTGTTTTTT. Protein product: CASSEGGGANEKLFF.

This chain joins TRBV11-2 and TRBJ2-7, with 9 bases fitting TRBD1. The V gene end was trimmed by 6 bases and the J gene end by 2 bases; junction bases not matched to a gene: 8. The CDR3 extends over 15 amino acids. CDR1 and CDR2 (germline): SGHAT, FQNNGV. The CDR3 region is CASSRGRDRAYEQYF. CDR3 nucleotide sequence: TGTGCCAGCAGTCGCGGACGGGACAGGGCCTACGAGCAGTACTTC.

V gene TRBV6-2 or TRBV6-3 combines with J gene TRBJ2-7; tentative D call: TRBD1 (6 bases). The CDR3 length is 13 residues. The germline gives CDR1 MNHEY, CDR2 SVGEGT. The V and J ends lost 6 bases and 2 bases respectively, with 11 bases between them. DNA of the CDR3: TGTGCCAGCAGCCTCAGGGGAACCTACGAGCAGTACTTC. This codes for CASSLRGTYEQYF.

V is TRBV7-2 and J is TRBJ2-7; TRBD2 agrees at 9 bases. Germline CDR1 SGHTA, CDR2 FQGNSA. The V gene end was trimmed by 1 base and the J gene end by 3 bases; junction bases not matched to a gene: 7. This CDR3 contains 16 residues. The CDR3 sequence: CASSLVSSGDLYEQYF. Written as DNA, the CDR3 is TGTGCCAGCAGCTTAGTTTCTAGCGGGGATCTCTACGAGCAGTACTTC.

This clone has just a few counts. At one end the junction does not follow the germline gene, possibly because of a read error. This sequence joins TRBV3-1 (or the pseudogene TRBV3-2) and TRBJ2-7; 7 nucleotides match TRBD1. CDR1 LGHDT and CDR2 YNNKEL come from the germline V gene (reference sequence). The CDR3 is 12 amino acids. This chain's CDR3 is CASSQEEGQRLF. CDR3 nucleotides: TGTGCCAGCAGCCAAGAAGAGGGACAGAGGCTTTTC.

This clone came up once. V gene TRBV27 combines with J gene TRBJ2-5; 8 bases map to TRBD1. The CDR3 consists of 15 residues. Trimming took 4 bases from V and 3 from J; bases not matched to a gene: 7. Looked up from germline, CDR1 is MNHEY and CDR2 is SMNVEV (reference sequence). The CDR3 here is CASSSYRGTEETQYF. DNA of the CDR3: TGTGCCAGCAGTTCTTACAGGGGGACGGAAGAGACCCAGTACTTC.

The J gene is TRBJ1-3, the V gene TRBV27, with D maybe TRBD1 (5 bases). Trimming removed 2 bases from V and 2 bases from J, with 10 bases in between. CDR3 size: 15 residues. Germline V gene sequence: CDR1 MNHEY, CDR2 SMNVEV (reference sequence). This CDR3 is CASSLQGPPGNTIYF. In DNA form, the CDR3 reads TGTGCCAGCAGTTTACAGGGTCCGCCTGGAAACACCATATATTTT.

This clone appeared once. The genes are TRBV4-3 and TRBJ2-7; TRBD2 is a possible D gene (5 bases). Germline V gene data show CDR1 as LGHNA and CDR2 as YSLEER. Trimming left V 1 base short and J 2 bases short, with 12 bases between. This CDR3 has 15 residues. The CDR3 loop is CASSQVWIGAYEQYF. DNA for the CDR3: TGCGCCAGCAGCCAAGTGTGGATCGGGGCCTACGAGCAGTACTTC.